These 32 T cell receptor beta chains were sequenced from one sample in a study of T-cell memory formation after mild COVID-19. MiXCR, run by TCRdb on the 5' RACE reads, gives a single entry per CDR3 protein. The repertoire holds fewer than 600,000 distinct CDR3 sequences, with about 22% as singletons. The sequenced material came from PBMCs or a T cell subset sorted from them (not recorded which). These TCRs come from an adult woman who had mild COVID-19 (a few samples of this study predate the infection). Cell type and time point are not known.

This clonotype was picked up one time. The V and J genes are TRBV7-8 and TRBJ2-3; tentatively, D is TRBD2 (6 bases). Germline V gives CDR1 SGHVS, CDR2 FQNEAQ. Trimming left V 5 bases short and J 4 bases short, with 16 bases between. The CDR3 is 15 amino acids. The CDR3 DNA reads TGTGCCAGCAGCCGCGAGGGACTCTCCTCAGATACGCAGTATTTT. It codes for CASSREGLSSDTQYF.

This clonotype has just a few counts. The CDR3 sequence is CSAEGGKQYF. The CDR3 nucleotides read TGCAGCGCCGAAGGAGGGAAGCAGTATTTT. The chain is built from TRBV29-1 and TRBJ2-3; possibly TRBD2 for D (6 bases). Germline CDR1 SQVTM, CDR2 ANQGSEA. Trimming removed 7 bases at V and 11 bases at J, with 13 bases between. The CDR3 has 10 amino acids.

The table lists this clonotype with a few counts. This chain joins TRBV30 and TRBJ2-7; TRBD1 agrees at 7 bases. The CDR3 spans 15 residues. Germline V gene sequence: CDR1 GTSNPN, CDR2 SVGIG (reference sequence). With V trimmed by 0 bases and J by 0 bases, 5 bases remained unmatched. This chain's CDR3 is CAWSVGTANSYEQYF. CDR3 nucleotide sequence: TGTGCCTGGAGTGTGGGGACAGCAAACTCCTACGAGCAGTACTTC.

This clonotype was observed a few times. The V and J genes are TRBV10-3 and TRBJ2-1; 8 bases align to TRBD1. CDR3 length: 12 residues. Unmatched junction bases numbered 2, after V lost 10 bases and J lost 3 bases. The germline V gene encodes CDR1 ENHRY and CDR2 SYGVKD. The CDR3, as DNA: TGTGCCACAGGACAGGGCTACAATGAGCAGTTCTTC. It translates to CATGQGYNEQFF.

The chain carries TRBV5-4 and TRBJ2-5; D is undetermined. The CDR3 consists of 12 residues. Germline V gene sequence: CDR1 SGHNT, CDR2 YYREEE (reference sequence). The V and J ends lost 2 bases and 5 bases respectively, with 7 bases between them. The CDR3 loop reads CASSFNSETQYF. The CDR3 region has the DNA TGTGCCAGCAGCTTTAATTCGGAGACCCAGTACTTC.

This clonotype was counted only a few times. This chain connects TRBV6-5 to TRBJ1-1, with 10 nucleotides matching TRBD1. The V gene's germline CDR1 is MNHEY and CDR2 SVGAGI. This CDR3 region has 16 residues. J was trimmed by 0 bases and V by 6 bases; bases with no gene match: 7. The DNA for the CDR3 is TGTGCCAGCAGCACCGGGACAGGGGCCCTGAACACTGAAGCTTTCTTT. Translated: CASSTGTGALNTEAFF.

This clonotype was seen many times. The genes are TRBV15 and TRBJ2-3; 8 nucleotides match TRBD1. Losses at the gene ends were 1 base for V and 4 bases for J; bases not matched to a gene: 4. Germline lookup yields CDR1 LNHNV and CDR2 YYDKDF (reference sequence). The CDR3 is 15 residues long. The CDR3 DNA reads as TGTGCCACCAGCAGAGGGCAGGGGGCTTCAGATACGCAGTATTTT. Amino acids: CATSRGQGASDTQYF.

This clonotype was detected only a few times. V and J are TRBV7-6 and TRBJ2-3, with TRBD2 identical over 9 bases. The CDR3 is 18 amino acids. In germline, CDR1 is SGHVS, CDR2 FNYEAQ. With V trimmed by 5 bases and J by 1 base, 13 bases remained unmatched. Here the CDR3 DNA reads TGTGCCAGCAGCCCCACAGCGGGAGGAGGTCCGGGCACAGATACGCAGTATTTT. Translating it yields CASSPTAGGGPGTDTQYF.

This clonotype turned up a few times. The chain recombines TRBV20-1 with TRBJ1-2, with 8 bases matching TRBD1. This CDR3 comprises 13 residues. Looked up from germline, CDR1 is DFQATT and CDR2 is SNEGSKA (reference sequence). V shed 5 bases and J 5 bases; nucleotides not matched to a gene: 7. CDR3 nucleotide sequence: TGCAGTGCTCTCCTGGACAGGGAGTATGGCTACACCTTC. It codes for CSALLDREYGYTF.

The chain combines TRBV6-2 or TRBV6-3 with TRBJ2-3, with TRBD2 identical over 10 bases. CDR1 MNHEY and CDR2 SVGEGT come from the germline V gene. This CDR3 comprises 13 residues. Trimming cost V 8 bases and J 5 bases; bases outside gene matches: 4. Here the CDR3 DNA reads TGTGCCAGCGTCGAGCGGGGGGGAGATACGCAGTATTTT. It specifies CASVERGGDTQYF.

This clonotype was picked up a small number of times. This chain joins TRBV20-1 and TRBJ2-7; D assignment may be TRBD1 or TRBD2 (6 bases each). The CDR3 extends over 14 amino acids. Trimming left V 6 bases short and J 0 bases short, with 15 bases between. CDR1 and CDR2 from the germline V gene are DFQATT and SNEGSKA (reference sequence). The CDR3 DNA reads TGCAGTGCCCAAGGGGGGTTGGGCTCCTACGAGCAGTACTTC. Amino acids: CSAQGGLGSYEQYF.

The chain is built from TRBV6-5 and TRBJ1-1; 9 nucleotides align to TRBD1. Trimming removed 5 bases from V and 5 bases from J; junction bases left unmatched: 6. Germline assignment: CDR1 MNHEY and CDR2 SVGAGI. This CDR3 has 14 residues. CDR3 loop: CASSGGQGSTEAFF. The CDR3 DNA follows: TGTGCCAGCAGTGGGGGACAGGGTAGTACTGAAGCTTTCTTT.

This clonotype came up many times. The rearrangement joins TRBV15 to TRBJ2-7, with D hard to call. The CDR3 is 13 residues long. With 2 bases removed from V and 3 bases from J, the gap between germline ends came to 8 bases. CDR1 and CDR2 (germline): LNHNV, YYDKDF (reference sequence). CDR3: CATSRSLGYEQYF. CDR3 DNA: TGTGCCACCAGCAGATCATTGGGCTACGAGCAGTACTTC.

In this sample, this clonotype turned up a few times. The genes are TRBV7-9 and TRBJ1-1; perhaps TRBD1 as D (5 bases). Germline CDR1 reads SEHNR; CDR2 reads FQNEAQ (reference sequence). The CDR3 has 15 amino acids. Trimming left V 8 bases short and J 5 bases short, with 21 bases between. Here the CDR3 reads CASFITRARGTEAFF. For the CDR3, the DNA is TGTGCCAGCTTCATAACGCGGGCACGGGGGACTGAAGCTTTCTTT.

This clonotype has just a few counts. The V gene is TRBV2, the J gene TRBJ2-6; D is possibly TRBD1 (5 bases). Germline V gene lookup returns CDR1 SNHLY and CDR2 FYNNEI. Trimming left V 4 bases short and J 4 bases short, with 11 bases between. The CDR3 sequence is 15 residues long. The CDR3 DNA sequence: TGTGCCAGCAGTGCACAGGTACTAGGGGCCAACGTCCTGACTTTC. Its protein is CASSAQVLGANVLTF.

This clonotype has only a few counts. The CDR3 sequence: CASSVPQREGSFSSYNEQFF. In DNA form, the CDR3 reads TGTGCCAGCAGTGTACCACAGCGGGAGGGCTCCTTTAGCTCCTACAATGAGCAGTTCTTC. The chain carries TRBV2 and TRBJ2-1, with TRBD2 identical over 10 bases. Germline CDR1 and CDR2: SNHLY and FYNNEI. This CDR3 contains 20 residues. With V trimmed by 4 bases and J by 0 bases, 15 bases remained unmatched.

This chain uses TRBV20-1 with TRBJ2-1; tentative D call: TRBD2 (5 bases). Germline V gene sequence: CDR1 DFQATT, CDR2 SNEGSKA (reference sequence). The CDR3 length is 16 residues. The V end lost 0 bases, the J end lost 8 bases, and 20 bases lay between the germline ends. The CDR3 DNA follows: TGCAGTGCTAGAGATCGGTCGGGGTCCCGGTGGTATGAGCAGTTCTTC. Protein: CSARDRSGSRWYEQFF.

This rearrangement joins TRBV19 to TRBJ2-4; D remains unclear. Germline loops: CDR1 LNHDA, CDR2 SQIVND (reference sequence). The CDR3 runs to 12 residues. Trimming removed 9 bases at V and 6 bases at J, with 12 bases between. This chain's CDR3 is CASSPGRNIQYF. The CDR3 nucleotides read TGTGCCAGCTCCCCGGGCAGAAACATTCAGTACTTC.

J is TRBJ2-1 and V is TRBV7-8, with 11 bases fitting TRBD2. The ends lost 5 bases at V and 6 bases at J; junction bases unmatched: 9. The CDR3 has 16 amino acids. Germline values: CDR1 SGHVS, CDR2 FQNEAQ. As DNA, the CDR3 is TGTGCCAGCAGCGCGAGACTAGCGGGATTCCGCAATGAGCAGTTCTTC. This translates into CASSARLAGFRNEQFF.

The sample holds a few counts of this clonotype. This sequence joins TRBV11-2 and TRBJ1-1; D gene uncertain. Per the germline V gene, CDR1 is SGHAT and CDR2 is FQNNGV. V lost 0 bases and J lost 11, with 19 bases in between. This CDR3 spans 15 amino acids. The CDR3 sequence: CASSLDAYSGERAFF. As DNA, the CDR3 is TGTGCCAGCAGCTTAGATGCCTACAGCGGGGAGAGGGCTTTCTTT. Using reference TRBV11-2 and TRBJ1-1 for the parts outside the CDR3, the full variable domain is EAGVAQSPRYKIIEKRQSVAFWCNPISGHATLYWYQQILGQGPKLLIQFQNNGVVDDSQLPKDRFSAERLKGVDSTLKIQPAKLEDSAVYLCASSLDAYSGERAFFGQGTRLTVV.

Only a few counts were recorded for this clonotype. The V call is TRBV7-9, the J call TRBJ1-1; D is uncertain. V lost 0 bases to trimming and J lost 2 bases, with 10 bases between them. The germline gives CDR1 SEHNR, CDR2 FQNEAQ (reference sequence). CDR3 length equals 15 residues. The CDR3 loop is CASSLAGRGNTEAFF. In nucleotides, the CDR3 is TGTGCCAGCAGCTTAGCCGGCCGAGGTAACACTGAAGCTTTCTTT.

The sample holds one count of this clonotype. The chain employs TRBV7-8 and TRBJ1-5; a weak D match, TRBD1 (5 bases). Trimming removed 0 bases from V and 1 base from J, with 16 bases in between. Germline loops: CDR1 SGHVS, CDR2 FQNEAQ. The CDR3 totals 18 residues. The CDR3 is CASSLAGQGGVSNQPQHF. The CDR3, as DNA: TGTGCCAGCAGCTTAGCTGGGCAGGGAGGTGTGAGCAATCAGCCCCAGCATTTT.

This clonotype was counted a few times. V usage is TRBV3-1 and J usage is TRBJ2-7, with D unresolved. This CDR3 comprises 15 residues. CDR1 is LGHDT, CDR2 YNNKEL, per germline (reference sequence). The V end was cut by 7 bases, the J end by 5 bases, with 21 bases between. This chain's CDR3 is CASTLKGARNNEQYF. The CDR3 DNA reads TGTGCCAGCACCCTGAAAGGTGCCCGAAACAACGAGCAGTACTTC.

This clonotype was seen a handful of times. The chain uses TRBV12-3 or TRBV12-4 and TRBJ1-2; 7 positions agree with TRBD1. The V and J ends lost 7 bases and 8 bases, in that order; junction bases with no gene match: 7. The CDR3 covers 12 residues. The CDR3, as DNA: TGTGCCAGCACCCGAGGGGGCCGCGGCTACACCTTC. Its protein product is CASTRGGRGYTF.

V usage is TRBV7-9 and J usage is TRBJ1-1, with TRBD1 matching 7 bases. The CDR3 extends over 15 amino acids. The V gene's germline CDR1 is SEHNR and CDR2 FQNEAQ (reference sequence). The junction had 9 bases not matched to a gene; V was cut back by 1 base and J by 7 bases. Here the CDR3 DNA reads TGTGCCAGCAGCTTAGGAGGGGGCAGTAGGATTGAAGCTTTCTTT. Translated: CASSLGGGSRIEAFF.

The sample holds a few counts of this clonotype. The chain has TRBV5-1 and TRBJ2-7, with a possible D match to TRBD2 (6 bases). The CDR3 is 15 residues long. CDR1 is SGHRS and CDR2 is YFSETQ in the germline V gene. Trimming took off 4 bases at V and 6 bases at J, with 20 bases between the two ends. CDR3 loop: CASSLGTVSSREQYF. For the CDR3, the DNA is TGCGCCAGCAGCCTCGGGACTGTTTCCTCCCGCGAGCAGTACTTC.

The table lists this clonotype with a few counts. J is TRBJ1-1 and V is TRBV5-1, with D possibly being TRBD1 (5 bases). V lost 1 base, J lost 6 bases, and 13 bases lay in between. In germline, CDR1 is SGHRS, CDR2 YFSETQ. This CDR3 is 14 amino acids long. DNA for the CDR3: TGCGCCAGCAGCTTGCCGGGGACGTACCCTGAAGCTTTCTTT. Translating it yields CASSLPGTYPEAFF.

The chain carries TRBV11-2 and TRBJ1-1; D gene uncertain. CDR3 length equals 13 residues. The V end was cut by 5 bases, the J end by 3 bases, with 10 bases between. Germline V gene sequence: CDR1 SGHAT, CDR2 FQNNGV. The CDR3 is CASSLTIDTEAFF. CDR3 nucleotide sequence: TGTGCCAGCAGCCTGACGATCGACACTGAAGCTTTCTTT. The whole variable domain, remainder taken from reference TRBV11-2 and TRBJ1-1, is EAGVAQSPRYKIIEKRQSVAFWCNPISGHATLYWYQQILGQGPKLLIQFQNNGVVDDSQLPKDRFSAERLKGVDSTLKIQPAKLEDSAVYLCASSLTIDTEAFFGQGTRLTVV.

There are a few counts of this clonotype. The CDR3 loop reads CASSVFYVSSYEQYF. For the CDR3, the DNA is TGCGCCAGCAGCGTATTTTACGTTAGCTCCTACGAGCAGTACTTC. The chain couples TRBV4-1 to TRBJ2-7; D is undetermined. Germline values: CDR1 MGHRA, CDR2 YSYEKL. This CDR3 contains 15 residues. V gave up 5 bases and J gave up 0 bases, with 14 bases separating them.

This clonotype has just a few counts. CDR3 in amino acids: CASSGRTTDTQYF. The CDR3 region has the DNA TGCGCCAGCAGCGGGCGGACCACAGATACGCAGTATTTT. V is TRBV5-1 and J is TRBJ2-3; D ambiguous. The CDR3 length is 13 residues. V lost 4 bases, J lost 2 bases, and 8 bases lay in between. CDR1 and CDR2 from the germline V gene are SGHRS and YFSETQ.

This clonotype was seen many times. This chain uses TRBV28 with TRBJ2-3, with a tentative D call TRBD2 (7 bases). Per germline, CDR1 MDHEN and CDR2 SYDVKM. V was pared by 10 bases and J by 1 base, with 18 bases between. The CDR3 runs 15 residues. In DNA, the CDR3 is TGTGCCACGAGGGGGGGAGGGCCCGGCACAGATACGCAGTATTTT. This translates into CATRGGGPGTDTQYF.

This clonotype appeared a few times. This chain connects TRBV2 to TRBJ1-5; D possibly corresponds to TRBD1 (6 bases). The ends were cut back, 0 bases at V and 5 bases at J, with 17 bases in the middle. The CDR3 covers 17 residues. The germline V gene has CDR1 SNHLY and CDR2 FYNNEI. CDR3 sequence reads: CASSEAPHREGDQPQHF. The CDR3 DNA reads as TGTGCCAGCAGTGAAGCGCCTCACAGGGAAGGAGATCAGCCCCAGCATTTT.